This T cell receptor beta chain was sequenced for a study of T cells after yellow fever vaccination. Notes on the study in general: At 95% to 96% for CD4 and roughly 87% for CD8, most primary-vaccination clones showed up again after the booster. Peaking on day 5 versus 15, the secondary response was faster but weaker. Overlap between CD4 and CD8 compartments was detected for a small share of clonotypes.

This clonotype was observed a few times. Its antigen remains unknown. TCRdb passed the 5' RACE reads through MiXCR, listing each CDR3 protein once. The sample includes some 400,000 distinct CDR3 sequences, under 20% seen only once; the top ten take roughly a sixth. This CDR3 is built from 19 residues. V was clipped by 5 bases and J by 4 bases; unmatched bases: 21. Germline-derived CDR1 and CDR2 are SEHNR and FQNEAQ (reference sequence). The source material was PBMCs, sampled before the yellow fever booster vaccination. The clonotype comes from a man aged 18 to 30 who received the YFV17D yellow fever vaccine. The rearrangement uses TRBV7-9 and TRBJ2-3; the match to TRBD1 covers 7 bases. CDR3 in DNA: TGTGCCAGCAGCACGACCCATGAAGGGGGCGAGGTGTGGGCAGATACGCAGTATTTT. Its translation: CASSTTHEGGEVWADTQYF.